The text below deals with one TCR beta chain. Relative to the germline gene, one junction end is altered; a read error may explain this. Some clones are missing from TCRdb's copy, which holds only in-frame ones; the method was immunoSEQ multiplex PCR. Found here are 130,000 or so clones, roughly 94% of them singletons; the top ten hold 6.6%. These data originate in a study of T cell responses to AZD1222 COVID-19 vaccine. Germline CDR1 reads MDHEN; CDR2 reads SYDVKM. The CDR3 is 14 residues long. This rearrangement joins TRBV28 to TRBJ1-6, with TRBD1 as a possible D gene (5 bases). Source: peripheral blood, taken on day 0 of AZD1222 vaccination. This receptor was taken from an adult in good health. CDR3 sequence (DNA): TGTGCCAGCAGTTTGGACAACTATAATTCACCCCTCTACTTT. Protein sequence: CASSLDNYNSPLYF. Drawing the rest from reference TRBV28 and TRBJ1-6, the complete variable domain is DVKVTQSSRYLVKRTGEKVFLECVQDMDHENMFWYRQDPGLGLRLIYFSYDVKMKEKGDIPEGYSVSREKKERFSLILESASTNQTSMYLCASSLDNYNSPLYFGNGTRLTVT.